This note documents a single T cell receptor (beta chain) sequence. Its cognate antigen is unknown. The table came from immunoSEQ multiplex PCR; TCRdb's copy has only in-frame clones and leaves some out. The sample carries hundreds of thousands of clones, more than 75% recorded once. The treatment here: some 20 received Ad26.COV2.S at low or high dose, single or two shots; roughly five received placebo; per-sample allocation not given. The samples date from day 63 after the first vaccine or placebo injection. The sample is drawn from a study of Ad26.COV2.S vaccination and SARS-CoV-2 variants. Study overall: The donor was enrolled in the Ad26.COV2.S arm of the COV1001 trial. Study conclusions and caveats: Vaccine recipients surpassed placebo recipients in spike-specific TCR breadth. Considerable breadth of spike-specific CD8+ and CD4+ T cell responses has reportedly been documented following vaccination. Total T cell responses were possibly underestimated by TCR breadth and depth analyses.

The sequencing used peripheral blood, collected in a trial of Ad26.COV2.S vaccine versus placebo. The source is a person between 18 and 60 years old who received the Ad26.COV2.S COVID-19 vaccine or a placebo.

CDR3 amino acids: CASSFRHQPQHF. The CDR3 DNA reads as TGTGCCAGCAGCTTCAGGCATCAGCCCCAGCATTTT. The chain uses TRBV3-1 (or the pseudogene TRBV3-2) and TRBJ1-5; D gene ambiguous. This CDR3 has 12 residues. V was trimmed by 5 bases and J by 5 bases, leaving 7 bases between them. Germline V gene sequence: CDR1 LGHDT, CDR2 YNNKEL (reference sequence).